This TCR beta chain was captured in a study of blood T cell repertoires in COVID-19. About the research overall: Sites across the United States, Italy and Spain contributed samples from acute and convalescent COVID-19. The cDNA or gDNA used as material had been derived from T cells, B-cell-depleted T cells, or PBMCs.

The authors' processing: Quantification of nucleated cells was approximated via reference gene primer amplification. Clones were sequenced by immunoSEQ multiplex PCR, and TCRdb holds only the in-frame ones, with some missing. The V and J calls and clone size come from that table; D and trimming were worked out from the DNA. This sample yields roughly 60,000 clones, of which roughly 86% are seen a single time; more than 6.5% belongs to the top ten. CDR3 size: 13 residues. V dropped 4 bases and J dropped 7 bases, with 13 bases sitting between them. Germline V gene data show CDR1 as MNHEY and CDR2 as SVGAGI.

Sequencing used peripheral blood. The rearrangement links TRBV6-5 to TRBJ1-1; D gene ambiguous. The TCR was taken from a human donor with active COVID-19. The donor label of this sample is uncertain. The CDR3 DNA follows: TGTGCCAGCAGTTCACTACTGGAGGATGAAGCTTTCTTT. Encoded protein: CASSSLLEDEAFF.